Shown below are 26 T cell receptor beta chains from a single sample sequenced in a study of blood T cell repertoires in COVID-19. TCRdb's copy holds only in-frame clones and misses some; the assay was immunoSEQ multiplex PCR. The sample has 20,000 to 25,000 clones, 80% to 95% seen once; the top ten hold 15% to 20%. The sequenced material came from peripheral blood. These receptors all stem from a human donor in a cohort sampled during active COVID-19.

J is TRBJ2-7 and V is TRBV7-2, with 8 positions matching TRBD2. The CDR3 contains 16 residues. Germline lookup yields CDR1 SGHTA and CDR2 FQGNSA. V gave up 1 base and J gave up 0 bases; unmatched junction bases: 5. The CDR3 region has the DNA TGTGCCAGCAGCTTAGGGGCCGGGACTAGCTCCTACGAGCAGTACTTC. It encodes CASSLGAGTSSYEQYF.

This chain connects TRBV6-6 to TRBJ2-7, with 8 bases that match TRBD2. CDR3 length equals 14 residues. From germline, CDR1 is MNHNY and CDR2 SVGAGI (reference sequence). V lost 7 bases to trimming and J lost 5 bases; unmatched junction nucleotides: 10. The chain's CDR3 is CASNERRGEDEQYF. DNA of the CDR3: TGTGCCAGCAACGAGAGGCGGGGGGAGGACGAGCAGTACTTC.

CDR3 in DNA: TGTGCCAGCAGTCGCTCGACAGGGGGCTCCGGGGAGCTGTTTTTT. Amino acid sequence: CASSRSTGGSGELFF. The chain links TRBV6-5 to TRBJ2-2; 10 nucleotides match TRBD1. Germline values: CDR1 MNHEY, CDR2 SVGAGI. The CDR3 covers 15 residues. Trimming at V came to 5 bases and at J to 6 bases, leaving 6 bases not matched to a gene.

The V and J genes are TRBV5-1 and TRBJ2-2; 9 bases are shared with TRBD1. With 1 base clipped from V and 1 base from J, the junction kept 8 bases outside the gene matches. Germline V gene data show CDR1 as SGHRS and CDR2 as YFSETQ. The CDR3 sequence is 18 residues long. CDR3 amino acids: CASSLRGQGNLNTGELFF. Written as DNA, the CDR3 is TGCGCCAGCAGCTTGAGGGGACAGGGCAATTTGAACACCGGGGAGCTGTTTTTT. The whole variable domain, filled in from reference TRBV5-1 and TRBJ2-2, reads KAGVTQTPRYLIKTRGQQVTLSCSPISGHRSVSWYQQTPGQGLQFLFEYFSETQRNKGNFPGRFSGRQFSNSRSEMNVSTLELGDSALYLCASSLRGQGNLNTGELFFGEGSRLTVL.

J is TRBJ2-7 and V is TRBV25-1; 9 bases line up with TRBD1. V gave up 6 bases and J gave up 3 bases; unmatched junction bases: 9. The CDR3 covers 15 residues. Germline values: CDR1 MGHDK, CDR2 SYGVNS. CDR3 residues: CASSVGGQGNYEQYF. For the CDR3, the DNA is TGTGCCAGCAGCGTCGGAGGACAGGGGAACTACGAGCAGTACTTC.

Concerning this clone itself: The same CDR3 arises from other DNA sequences in this sample as well. The chain has TRBV6-5 and TRBJ1-1; D gene ambiguous. V lost 3 bases to trimming and J lost 4 bases, with 9 bases between them. The CDR3 covers 13 residues. Germline V gives CDR1 MNHEY, CDR2 SVGAGI. The CDR3 loop reads CASSYVAGTEAFF. The CDR3 nucleotides are TGTGCCAGCAGTTATGTTGCGGGCACTGAAGCTTTCTTT.

The CDR3 loop reads CASSTQGTPYEQYF. CDR3 in DNA: TGTGCCAGTAGTACACAGGGGACCCCCTACGAGCAGTACTTC. This rearrangement joins TRBV19 to TRBJ2-7, with 7 bases fitting TRBD1. Germline V gene data show CDR1 as LNHDA and CDR2 as SQIVND (reference sequence). The V gene end was trimmed by 4 bases and the J gene end by 2 bases; junction bases not matched to a gene: 5. The CDR3 extends over 14 amino acids.

The genes are TRBV19 and TRBJ2-7; D may be TRBD1 (6 bases). The germline V gene has CDR1 LNHDA and CDR2 SQIVND (reference sequence). The CDR3 spans 14 residues. The V gene lost 6 bases and the J gene lost 3 bases, with 15 bases spanning the gap. The CDR3 here is CASRRDRNDYEQYF. The CDR3 DNA is TGTGCCAGTAGGCGAGACAGGAATGACTACGAGCAGTACTTC.

Here the CDR3 reads CASSFPSIGGEKLFF. The CDR3 bases are TGTGCCAGCAGTTTCCCATCAATAGGAGGCGAAAAACTGTTTTTT. The V call is TRBV6-2 or TRBV6-3, the J call TRBJ1-4; no clear D. V lost 4 bases to trimming and J lost 8 bases, with 17 bases between them. Looked up from germline, CDR1 is MNHEY and CDR2 is SVGEGT. The CDR3 runs 15 residues.

The chain carries TRBV5-1 and TRBJ2-5, with a weak D call TRBD2 (6 bases). Germline-derived CDR1 and CDR2 are SGHRS and YFSETQ. CDR3 length: 15 residues. The V gene lost 0 bases and the J gene lost 5 bases, with 14 bases spanning the gap. The CDR3, as DNA: TGCGCCAGCAGCTTGGCCCGGGGGACCCTGGAGACCCAGTACTTC. This encodes CASSLARGTLETQYF.

V gene TRBV2 combines with J gene TRBJ2-3; TRBD2 matches at 13 bases. This CDR3 has 18 residues. Trimming at V came to 6 bases and at J to 0 bases, leaving 9 bases not matched to a gene. Germline CDR1 is SNHLY and CDR2 is FYNNEI. For the CDR3, the DNA is TGTGCCAGCAGCTTGACTAGCGGGGGGCCGACTAGCACAGATACGCAGTATTTT. Amino acid sequence: CASSLTSGGPTSTDTQYF.

The chain employs TRBV29-1 and TRBJ1-1; D not certain. Trimming left V 7 bases short and J 4 bases short, with 10 bases between. Germline CDR1 SQVTM, CDR2 ANQGSEA. The CDR3 loop spans 11 amino acids. The CDR3 here is CSAGEGTEAFF. The CDR3 coding sequence is TGCAGCGCCGGGGAGGGCACTGAAGCTTTCTTT.

This clone occurred once. The DNA for the CDR3 is TGTGCCACCATCGATTTCCTTGGCAGGGGCACTGAAGCTTTCTTT. This encodes CATIDFLGRGTEAFF. The chain combines TRBV10-3 with TRBJ1-1; TRBD1 might be the D (6 bases). In germline, CDR1 is ENHRY, CDR2 SYGVKD. CDR3 size: 15 residues. The V end lost 10 bases, the J end lost 4 bases, and 22 bases lay between the germline ends.

The J gene is TRBJ1-1, the V gene TRBV18; no reliable D call. From germline, CDR1 is KGHSH and CDR2 LQKENI. Between the trimmed V and J ends, which lost 2 bases and 1 base, there was a span of 11 bases. CDR3 size: 15 residues. The CDR3 is CASSPNSPKNTEAFF. The CDR3 region has the DNA TGTGCCAGCTCACCAAACTCACCCAAGAACACTGAAGCTTTCTTT.

The gene calls are TRBV6-5 and TRBJ2-3; D is undetermined. V was shortened by 2 bases and J by 6 bases, with 12 bases between the two germline ends. This CDR3 has 14 residues. Germline assignment: CDR1 MNHEY and CDR2 SVGAGI. In DNA, the CDR3 is TGTGCCAGCAGTTACGAGCTAGGAGACGATACGCAGTATTTT. It specifies CASSYELGDDTQYF.

The gene calls are TRBV7-6 and TRBJ2-3; no clear D. Germline V CDR1 and CDR2: SGHVS, FNYEAQ. There are 12 residues in the CDR3. V lost 4 bases, J lost 5 bases, and 7 bases lay in between. The CDR3 loop is CASSSFGDTQYF. In nucleotides, the CDR3 is TGTGCCAGCAGCTCCTTCGGAGATACGCAGTATTTT.

The table lists this clone with a count of one. At one boundary the junction diverges from the germline segment, which might be a read error. The rearrangement links TRBV2 to TRBJ2-4; weak D call: TRBD2 (5 bases). The CDR3 has 14 amino acids. CDR1 and CDR2 (germline): SNHLY, FYNNEI. CDR3 protein: CASSELLAQNIQYF. In DNA form, the CDR3 reads TGTGCCAGCAGTGAACTGCTAGCCCAAAACATTCAGTACTTC.

The chain carries TRBV19 and TRBJ1-5, with D possibly TRBD1 on 5 matching bases. Germline values: CDR1 LNHDA, CDR2 SQIVND (reference sequence). V was shortened by 9 bases and J by 3 bases, with 9 bases between the two germline ends. The CDR3 runs 12 residues. CDR3 nucleotide sequence: TGTGCCAGCCGACAGTACAATCAGCCCCAGCATTTT. Translated, it gives CASRQYNQPQHF. Complete variable domain (other parts from reference TRBV19 and TRBJ1-5): DGGITQSPKYLFRKEGQNVTLSCEQNLNHDAMYWYRQDPGQGLRLIYYSQIVNDFQKGDIAEGYSVSREKKESFPLTVTSAQKNPTAFYLCASRQYNQPQHFGDGTRLSIL.

The chain has TRBV6-5 and TRBJ2-2; 7 bases align to TRBD1. The ends lost 6 bases at V and 5 bases at J; junction bases unmatched: 3. CDR1 and CDR2 (germline): MNHEY, SVGAGI. CDR3 length equals 13 residues. The CDR3 nucleotides are TGTGCCAGCAGGAAACAGGGGACCGGGGAGCTGTTTTTT. Its protein is CASRKQGTGELFF.

The gene calls are TRBV27 and TRBJ2-7, with D perhaps matching TRBD1 (5 bases). From germline, CDR1 is MNHEY and CDR2 SMNVEV (reference sequence). The CDR3 loop spans 14 amino acids. Between the trimmed V and J ends, which lost 0 bases and 7 bases, there was a span of 13 bases. The CDR3, as DNA: TGTGCCAGCAGTTTATCGACCACAGGTTCGGAGCAGTACTTC. It encodes CASSLSTTGSEQYF.

This chain joins TRBV5-8 and TRBJ1-2, with 7 positions matching TRBD1. Per germline, CDR1 SGHTS and CDR2 YDEGEE. J was trimmed by 4 bases and V by 2 bases; bases with no gene match: 5. This CDR3 has 14 residues. This CDR3 is CASSLRTGIYGYTF. The CDR3 DNA reads TGTGCCAGCAGCTTAAGGACAGGCATCTATGGCTACACCTTC. Filled out from reference TRBV5-8 and TRBJ1-2, the complete variable domain reads EAGVTQSPTHLIKTRGQQATLRCSPISGHTSVYWYQQALGLGLQFLLWYDEGEERNRGNFPPRFSGRQFPNYSSELNVNALELEDSALYLCASSLRTGIYGYTFGSGTRLTVV.

The gene calls are TRBV7-9 and TRBJ1-2; 8 nucleotides agree with TRBD1. Trimming took 2 bases from V and 9 from J; bases not matched to a gene: 8. Germline CDR1 and CDR2: SEHNR and FQNEAQ (reference sequence). This CDR3 has 14 residues. The CDR3 DNA sequence: TGTGCCAGCAGCTTATTGACAGGGGAGATGAGCTACACCTTC. Encoded protein: CASSLLTGEMSYTF. The full variable domain, in which reference TRBV7-9 and TRBJ1-2 provide the parts outside the CDR3, is DTGVSQNPRHKITKRGQNVTFRCDPISEHNRLYWYRQTLGQGPEFLTYFQNEAQLEKSRLLSDRFSAERPKGSFSTLEIQRTEQGDSAMYLCASSLLTGEMSYTFGSGTRLTVV.

This clone was recorded only once. V usage is TRBV11-2 and J usage is TRBJ2-7; 10 nucleotides agree with TRBD2. J lost 3 bases, V lost 2 bases, and 4 bases had no gene match. Germline values: CDR1 SGHAT, CDR2 FQNNGV. CDR3 length: 15 amino acids. The CDR3 bases are TGTGCCAGCAGCTTAACTAGCGGGGAGTTCTACGAGCAGTACTTC. Protein product: CASSLTSGEFYEQYF.

This chain joins TRBV4-3 and TRBJ2-6, with D possibly being TRBD1 (5 bases). This CDR3 is 16 amino acids long. V shed 0 bases and J shed 2 bases, with 8 bases lying between them. CDR1 and CDR2 (germline): LGHNA, YSLEER. The CDR3 bases are TGCGCCAGCAGCCAAGAACAGGCCCCTGGGGCCAACGTCCTGACTTTC. Protein sequence: CASSQEQAPGANVLTF.

This chain connects TRBV29-1 to TRBJ2-5; 11 bases line up with TRBD2. Trimming removed 7 bases from V and 4 bases from J; junction bases left unmatched: 5. CDR1 and CDR2 (germline): SQVTM, ANQGSEA. The CDR3 sequence is 13 residues long. CDR3 protein: CSAWGLAAETQYF. The CDR3 DNA follows: TGCAGCGCCTGGGGACTAGCGGCAGAGACCCAGTACTTC.

The chain uses TRBV11-3 and TRBJ2-1; D unclear. V shed 3 bases and J shed 0 bases, with 6 bases lying between them. The germline V gene encodes CDR1 SGHNT and CDR2 YENEEA. This CDR3 comprises 14 residues. The CDR3 sequence: CASSFPSSYNEQFF. CDR3 nucleotides: TGTGCCAGCAGCTTCCCGAGCTCCTACAATGAGCAGTTCTTC.